This TCR beta chain originates from a study of cytomegalovirus exposure and HLA in healthy donors. CDR1 MDHEN and CDR2 SYDVKM come from the germline V gene. V shed 5 bases and J 7 bases; nucleotides not matched to a gene: 10. The CDR3 consists of 15 residues. For this clone: Its antigen is unidentified.

General study findings and limits: A link between a missense DCLRE1C variant and TCR beta V- and J-gene trimming emerged from a later analysis. Listed as cytomegalovirus-associated were over 150 TCR beta chains.

This PCR relied on a set of 60 Vbeta primers and 13 Jbeta primers. This table comes from immunoSEQ multiplex PCR, and its TCRdb copy is limited to in-frame clones, with some not included. In the table there are about 89,000 clones, roughly 63% of which are singletons. The chain recombines TRBV28 with TRBJ1-2; TRBD1 agrees at 10 bases. The specimen was PBMCs. This TCR was sampled from a woman younger than 45 in good health and CMV-seronegative. CDR3 residues: CASSTDRGRYRGYTF. DNA of the CDR3: TGTGCCAGCAGTACTGACAGGGGGCGCTACCGTGGCTACACCTTC.